These 27 T cell receptor beta chains came from one sample sequenced in a study of control samples from healthy donors and cancer patients. Data came from immunoSEQ multiplex PCR; TCRdb stores just in-frame clones and leaves some out. The table has 20,000 to 25,000 clones, about 88% seen once. Source material: PBMCs. Receptors originate from a woman in her fifties or sixties with head and neck cancer.

The rearrangement joins TRBV18 to TRBJ1-6; TRBD1 matches 9 bases. J gave up 7 bases and V 6 bases, and 13 bases lay outside the gene matches. Per the germline V gene, CDR1 is KGHSH and CDR2 is LQKENI. The CDR3 length is 17 residues. This CDR3 is CASSFQGTGSKNSPLHF. The DNA for the CDR3 is TGTGCCAGCTCTTTTCAGGGGACAGGGAGCAAGAATTCACCCCTCCACTTT.

The chain employs TRBV27 and TRBJ2-2; weak D call: TRBD1 (5 bases). V gave up 2 bases and J gave up 1 base, with 8 bases separating them. Per germline, CDR1 MNHEY and CDR2 SMNVEV (reference sequence). The CDR3 runs to 15 residues. The CDR3 DNA sequence: TGTGCCAGCAGTTTACAGGGTTGGAACACCGGGGAGCTGTTTTTT. It codes for CASSLQGWNTGELFF.

This clone showed up just once. The chain links TRBV14 to TRBJ1-4, with 8 bases identical to TRBD1. Germline V gene data show CDR1 as SGHDN and CDR2 as FVKESK. The CDR3 is 14 residues long. Trimming removed 5 bases from V and 5 bases from J; junction bases left unmatched: 4. CDR3: CASSKRTGNEKLFF. The CDR3 DNA follows: TGTGCCAGCAGCAAAAGGACAGGGAATGAAAAACTGTTTTTT.

This clone was observed a few times. V gene TRBV27 combines with J gene TRBJ2-7, with 7 bases aligning to TRBD1. The germline gives CDR1 MNHEY, CDR2 SMNVEV (reference sequence). There are 13 residues in the CDR3. J gave up 3 bases and V 5 bases, and 4 bases lay outside the gene matches. CDR3 DNA: TGTGCCAGCAGTATCCGGGACAGCTACGAGCAGTACTTC. It translates to CASSIRDSYEQYF.

In this sample, this clone turned up a few times. J is TRBJ2-7 and V is TRBV18; D is perhaps TRBD2 (6 bases). V was cut by 2 bases and J by 2 bases, with 10 bases left in between. Germline lookup yields CDR1 KGHSH and CDR2 LQKENI. CDR3 size: 14 residues. CDR3 sequence: CASSPGGDPYEQYF. The CDR3 DNA follows: TGTGCCAGCTCACCAGGAGGGGATCCCTACGAGCAGTACTTC.

The chain couples TRBV28 to TRBJ1-1; D is ambiguous. V was cut by 7 bases and J by 3 bases, with 21 bases left in between. The CDR3 extends over 16 amino acids. Per the germline V gene, CDR1 is MDHEN and CDR2 is SYDVKM. In nucleotides, the CDR3 is TGTGCCAGCACCCACCCCCGTCGGAACGACCACACTGAAGCTTTCTTT. Its translation is CASTHPRRNDHTEAFF.

To note about this clone: The sample holds other DNA sequences that translate to the same CDR3. This chain uses TRBV11-3 with TRBJ2-3; the D is unclear. CDR1 is SGHNT and CDR2 is YENEEA in the germline V gene. V was cut by 6 bases and J by 0 bases, with 10 bases left in between. This CDR3 contains 14 residues. CDR3 region: CASSRDSSTDTQYF. The CDR3 nucleotides are TGTGCCAGCAGTAGAGATTCAAGCACAGATACGCAGTATTTT.

This sequence joins TRBV12-3 or TRBV12-4 and TRBJ1-2; a weak D match, TRBD1 (6 bases). The ends were cut back, 3 bases at V and 5 bases at J, with 7 bases in the middle. The CDR3 is 12 amino acids. This CDR3 is CASSFGQYGYTF. The CDR3 DNA is TGTGCCAGCAGTTTTGGACAGTATGGCTACACCTTC.

The V and J genes are TRBV11-2 and TRBJ2-2, with unresolved D. Germline CDR1 reads SGHAT; CDR2 reads FQNNGV. V gave up 5 bases and J gave up 2 bases, with 12 bases separating them. This CDR3 has 15 residues. DNA for the CDR3: TGTGCCAGCAGCCCTATTCCGATAAACACCGGGGAGCTGTTTTTT. It specifies CASSPIPINTGELFF.

The chain has TRBV7-9 and TRBJ2-7; D remains unclear. CDR3 length: 15 amino acids. In germline, CDR1 is SEHNR, CDR2 FQNEAQ (reference sequence). V lost 1 base, J lost 4 bases, and 14 bases lay in between. CDR3 residues: CASSLEYEPAYEQYF. The CDR3 DNA sequence: TGTGCCAGCAGCTTAGAATACGAACCAGCTTACGAGCAGTACTTC.

This clone was recorded once. V gene TRBV5-5 combines with J gene TRBJ1-1; D is perhaps TRBD1 (6 bases). The V and J ends lost 7 bases and 4 bases respectively, with 17 bases between them. The CDR3 consists of 14 residues. CDR1 is SGHKS, CDR2 YYEKEE, per germline (reference sequence). CDR3 residues: CASLGGGAPTEAFF. The CDR3 nucleotides are TGTGCCAGCTTGGGCGGGGGGGCGCCCACTGAAGCTTTCTTT.

V usage is TRBV27 and J usage is TRBJ1-1, with D possibly matching TRBD1 (5 bases). The germline gives CDR1 MNHEY, CDR2 SMNVEV (reference sequence). Trimming removed 5 bases at V and 0 bases at J, with 13 bases between. CDR3 length: 15 amino acids. For the CDR3, the DNA is TGTGCCAGCAGTCCTGGGGGAGGGCTGAACACTGAAGCTTTCTTT. Translation gives CASSPGGGLNTEAFF.

The chain couples TRBV5-6 to TRBJ1-4; D remains ambiguous. V lost 4 bases and J lost 10, with 11 bases in between. This CDR3 region has 12 residues. Germline CDR1 is SGHDT and CDR2 is YYEEEE. As DNA, the CDR3 is TGTGCCAGCAGCCCCGGAAGAGGAAAACTGTTTTTT. Translating it yields CASSPGRGKLFF.

The chain has TRBV14 and TRBJ2-1; perhaps D is TRBD1 or TRBD2 (5 bases each). The V gene's germline CDR1 is SGHDN and CDR2 FVKESK. CDR3 length equals 13 residues. Trimming shortened V by 0 bases and J by 10 bases, and 10 bases separated the two germline ends. The CDR3 is CASSQDPWGEQFF. The CDR3 nucleotides read TGTGCCAGCAGCCAAGATCCATGGGGGGAGCAGTTCTTC.

This clone was picked up one time. CDR3 sequence (DNA): TGTGCCAGCAGCCAAGGGACGAACAATGAGCAGTTCTTC. This translates into CASSQGTNNEQFF. The V gene is TRBV3-1 (or the pseudogene TRBV3-2), the J gene TRBJ2-1, with D unclear. The V and J ends lost 1 base and 5 bases respectively, with 6 bases between them. Germline assignment: CDR1 LGHDT and CDR2 YNNKEL (reference sequence). The CDR3 is 13 residues long.

The CDR3 reads CASSYIGGGPYEQYF. The CDR3 nucleotides are TGTGCCAGCAGCTACATCGGGGGTGGCCCCTACGAGCAGTACTTC. The chain couples TRBV7-3 to TRBJ2-7; D possibly corresponds to TRBD2 (6 bases). Germline V gives CDR1 SGHTA, CDR2 FQGTGA. V lost 4 bases to trimming and J lost 2 bases, with 15 bases between them. The CDR3 totals 15 residues.

The chain has TRBV27 and TRBJ1-5; maybe TRBD1 (5 bases). The germline V gene has CDR1 MNHEY and CDR2 SMNVEV (reference sequence). This CDR3 contains 15 residues. Trimming stripped 1 base from V and 3 bases from J, with 10 bases between. The chain's CDR3 is CASSLWGVPNQPQHF. CDR3 DNA: TGTGCCAGCAGTTTATGGGGGGTCCCCAATCAGCCCCAGCATTTT.

The chain combines TRBV9 with TRBJ1-5, with a weak D call TRBD1 (6 bases). V lost 4 bases, J lost 7 bases, and 15 bases lay in between. The CDR3 has 14 amino acids. The germline V gene encodes CDR1 SGDLS and CDR2 YYNGEE. CDR3 nucleotide sequence: TGTGCCAGCAGCCCCCGACAGGACGGCCAGCCCCAGCATTTT. As protein: CASSPRQDGQPQHF.

The rearrangement uses TRBV16 and TRBJ2-2; D call uncertain. Germline values: CDR1 KGHSY, CDR2 FQNENV. V lost 2 bases, J lost 10 bases, and 14 bases lay in between. CDR3 length: 14 residues. The CDR3 DNA is TGTGCCAGCAGCCAAGGTTGGAGAAACGAGGAGCTGTTTTTT. Its protein product is CASSQGWRNEELFF. Complete variable domain (other parts from reference TRBV16 and TRBJ2-2): GEEVAQTPKHLVRGEGQKAKLYCAPIKGHSYVFWYQQVLKNEFKFLISFQNENVFDETGMPKERFSAKCLPNSPCSLEIQATKLEDSAVYFCASSQGWRNEELFFGEGSRLTVL.

The chain links TRBV3-1 (or the pseudogene TRBV3-2) to TRBJ1-1; D uncertain. The CDR3 length is 13 residues. V was pared by 1 base and J by 1 base, with 4 bases between. The germline CDR1 and CDR2 sequences are LGHDT and YNNKEL (reference sequence). CDR3 nucleotide sequence: TGTGCCAGCAGCCAAGGAGGGAACACTGAAGCTTTCTTT. As protein: CASSQGGNTEAFF.

V usage is TRBV9 and J usage is TRBJ2-7, with D perhaps TRBD1 (5 bases). The germline CDR1 and CDR2 sequences are SGDLS and YYNGEE. Trimming stripped 0 bases from V and 4 bases from J, with 11 bases between. The CDR3 loop spans 14 amino acids. In DNA form, the CDR3 reads TGTGCCAGCAGCGTAGGGGCCAGGGCGTACGAGCAGTACTTC. Translating gives CASSVGARAYEQYF.

This chain links TRBV3-1 (or the pseudogene TRBV3-2) with TRBJ1-3; maybe TRBD1 (5 bases). Trimming left V 5 bases short and J 4 bases short, with 15 bases between. Germline loops: CDR1 LGHDT, CDR2 YNNKEL (reference sequence). The CDR3 contains 15 residues. Here the CDR3 reads CASSSRGPGGNTIYF. DNA of the CDR3: TGTGCCAGCAGCAGCCGGGGCCCCGGAGGAAACACCATATATTTT.

This rearrangement joins TRBV18 to TRBJ2-5; no reliable D call. Per germline, CDR1 KGHSH and CDR2 LQKENI. Trimming stripped 4 bases from V and 2 bases from J, with 8 bases between. The CDR3 loop spans 13 amino acids. Here the CDR3 DNA reads TGTGCCAGCTCACTCCAGTCTCAAGAGACCCAGTACTTC. Its translation is CASSLQSQETQYF.

The V gene is TRBV27, the J gene TRBJ2-1, with no clear D. CDR3 size: 13 residues. The V and J ends lost 6 bases and 8 bases respectively, with 14 bases between them. Germline CDR1 reads MNHEY; CDR2 reads SMNVEV (reference sequence). The CDR3: CASRTSPRHEQFF. Here the CDR3 DNA reads TGTGCCAGCAGAACCAGCCCCAGGCATGAGCAGTTCTTC.

This clone appeared a few times. V and J are TRBV5-6 and TRBJ2-5, with a weak D call TRBD1 (5 bases). Trimming left V 7 bases short and J 0 bases short, with 7 bases between. This CDR3 contains 12 residues. CDR1 and CDR2 (germline): SGHDT, YYEEEE. Here the CDR3 DNA reads TGTGCCAGCCAGGGTAACCAAGAGACCCAGTACTTC. This codes for CASQGNQETQYF.

The chain recombines TRBV18 with TRBJ1-5; D remains ambiguous. Germline CDR1 reads KGHSH; CDR2 reads LQKENI. CDR3 size: 15 residues. V was trimmed by 3 bases and J by 5 bases, leaving 14 bases between them. This CDR3 reads CASSPSMGRDQPQHF. In DNA, the CDR3 is TGTGCCAGCTCACCCTCCATGGGTCGGGATCAGCCCCAGCATTTT.

The chain couples TRBV15 to TRBJ2-7; D is unclear. This CDR3 spans 14 amino acids. The V and J ends lost 1 base and 0 bases respectively, with 7 bases between them. The germline gives CDR1 LNHNV, CDR2 YYDKDF (reference sequence). The CDR3 sequence is CATSRGRSSYEQYF. The CDR3 DNA reads TGTGCCACCAGCAGAGGAAGGAGCTCCTACGAGCAGTACTTC.